This T cell receptor beta chain was retrieved from a study of blood T cell repertoires in COVID-19. The overall study: Some COVID-19 samples were acute and others convalescent; all came from the United States, Italy and Spain. Nucleic acid was either cDNA or gDNA, and it came from T cells, B-cell-depleted T cells, or PBMCs.

Authors' processing steps: Nucleated cell counts were estimated from reference gene primer amplification. Here immunoSEQ multiplex PCR was the method, and the copy in TCRdb shows in-frame clones only, minus some. V, J and clone size were drawn from that table, and D and trimming were deduced from the DNA. This sample has about 34,000 clones; around 91% occur once, and the top ten carry approximately 19%. In germline, CDR1 is KGHSH, CDR2 LQKENI. Trimming removed 3 bases from V and 2 bases from J, with 14 bases in between. The CDR3 loop spans 16 amino acids. Material: peripheral blood. The sequence was obtained from a man older than 75 with acute or convalescent COVID-19. J is TRBJ1-3 and V is TRBV18; possible D gene TRBD1, 5 bases. The CDR3 sequence is CASSPPAGQAGNTIYF. In DNA, the CDR3 is TGTGCCAGCTCACCTCCGGCAGGGCAAGCTGGAAACACCATATATTTT.